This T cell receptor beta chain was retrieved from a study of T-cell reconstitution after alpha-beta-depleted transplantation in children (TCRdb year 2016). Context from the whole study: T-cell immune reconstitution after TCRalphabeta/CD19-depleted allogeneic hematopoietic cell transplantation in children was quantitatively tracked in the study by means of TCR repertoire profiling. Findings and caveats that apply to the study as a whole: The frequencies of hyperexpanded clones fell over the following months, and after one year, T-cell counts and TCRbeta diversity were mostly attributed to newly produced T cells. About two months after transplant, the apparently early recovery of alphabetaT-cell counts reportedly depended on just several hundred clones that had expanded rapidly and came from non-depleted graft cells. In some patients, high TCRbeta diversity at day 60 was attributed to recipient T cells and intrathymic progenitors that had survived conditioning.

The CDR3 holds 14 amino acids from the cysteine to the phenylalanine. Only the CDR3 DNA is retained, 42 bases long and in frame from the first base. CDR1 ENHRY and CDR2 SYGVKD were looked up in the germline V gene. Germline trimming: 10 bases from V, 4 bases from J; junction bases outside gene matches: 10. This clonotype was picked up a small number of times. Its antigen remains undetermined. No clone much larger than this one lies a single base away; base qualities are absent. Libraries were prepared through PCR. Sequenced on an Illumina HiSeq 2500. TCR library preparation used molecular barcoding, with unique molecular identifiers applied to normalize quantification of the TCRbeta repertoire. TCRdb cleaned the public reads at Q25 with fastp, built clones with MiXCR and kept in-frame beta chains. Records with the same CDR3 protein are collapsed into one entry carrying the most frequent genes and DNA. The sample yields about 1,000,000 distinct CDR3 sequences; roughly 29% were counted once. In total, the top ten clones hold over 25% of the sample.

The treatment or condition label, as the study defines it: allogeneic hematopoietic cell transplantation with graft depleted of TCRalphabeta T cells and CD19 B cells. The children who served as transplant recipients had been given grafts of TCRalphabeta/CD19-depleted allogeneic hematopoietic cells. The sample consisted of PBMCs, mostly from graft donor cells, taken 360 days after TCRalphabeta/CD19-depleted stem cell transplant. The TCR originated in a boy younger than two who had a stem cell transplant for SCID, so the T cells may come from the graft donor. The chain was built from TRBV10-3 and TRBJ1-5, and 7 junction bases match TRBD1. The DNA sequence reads TGTGCCAGAGCTGGGACAGAGACTAATCAGCCCCAGCATTTT. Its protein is CARAGTETNQPQHF.